This TCR beta chain was identified in a study of blood T cell repertoires in COVID-19. Whole-study context: Sites across the United States, Italy and Spain contributed samples from acute and convalescent COVID-19. Sources were T cells, B-cell-depleted T cells, or PBMCs; the material itself was cDNA or gDNA.

Here immunoSEQ multiplex PCR was the method, and the copy in TCRdb shows in-frame clones only, minus some. The data contain about 64,000 clones, around 84% of them singletons. Germline V gene data show CDR1 as LNHDA and CDR2 as SQIVND (reference sequence). With 4 bases clipped from V and 10 bases from J, the junction kept 15 bases outside the gene matches. There are 17 residues in the CDR3. The clonotype was recovered from a man in his fifties with active COVID-19. Sequenced: peripheral blood. The chain has TRBV19 and TRBJ1-4, with 10 nucleotides matching TRBD1. The CDR3: CASSTAGTGDNGGKLFF. The CDR3 region has the DNA TGTGCCAGTAGTACCGCCGGGACAGGGGATAATGGCGGAAAACTGTTTTTT.